This T cell receptor beta chain comes out of a study of OX40 agonist ivuxolimab in advanced cancers. Background on the study: Dose-escalation patients' cancers were hepatocellular carcinoma, melanoma, renal cell or head and neck cancer. Study-level points and caveats: CD4+ and CD8+ T cells in blood underwent clonal expansion by week 6 at 0.1 to 3.0 mg/kg. Some nonresponders additionally presented with little normalized T-cell clonal expansion.

TCRdb's copy holds only in-frame clones and misses some; the assay was immunoSEQ multiplex PCR. This table holds 90,000 to 100,000 clones, about 96% found once. Germline V gene sequence: CDR1 LGHNA, CDR2 YSLEER. This CDR3 region has 19 residues. After removal of 0 bases from V and 0 bases from J, the junction contained 10 bases not matched to a gene. About this clone itself: What it recognizes is unknown.

This specimen consisted of CD4+ or CD8+ T cells sorted from blood, obtained in a trial of the OX40 agonist ivuxolimab. This TCR came from an adult with an advanced solid tumor such as melanoma, head and neck, liver or kidney cancer. The chain joins TRBV4-3 to TRBJ2-7; 11 bases agree with TRBD1. The CDR3 DNA is TGCGCCAGCAGCCAAGACGGGACAGGGGGTCTAGCGGGCTCCTACGAGCAGTACTTC. This encodes CASSQDGTGGLAGSYEQYF.